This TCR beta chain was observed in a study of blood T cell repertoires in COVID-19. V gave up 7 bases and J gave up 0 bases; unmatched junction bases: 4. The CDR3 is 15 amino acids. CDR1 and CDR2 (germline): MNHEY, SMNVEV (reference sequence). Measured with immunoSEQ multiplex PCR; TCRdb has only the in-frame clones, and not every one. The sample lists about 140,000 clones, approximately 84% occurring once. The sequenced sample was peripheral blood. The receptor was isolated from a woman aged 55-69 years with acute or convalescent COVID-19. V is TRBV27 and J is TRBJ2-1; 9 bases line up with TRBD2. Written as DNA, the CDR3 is TGTGCCAGCACCAATAGCGGGAGCTCCTACAATGAGCAGTTCTTC. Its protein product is CASTNSGSSYNEQFF.